The clone carrying this TCR beta chain turned up a few times. The antigen remains undetermined. The CDR3 is 16 amino acids. Germline V gene data show CDR1 as MNHNS and CDR2 as SASEGT. Losses at the gene ends were 6 bases for V and 4 bases for J; bases not matched to a gene: 4. Described time point: persistent/refractory GD, antithyroid drugs over 5 years with positive TRAb. Scientists built the TCR library using RNA that was extracted from PBMCs. This record belongs to a study of regulatory T cells in long-lasting Graves disease. Study-wide results and caveats: It was peripheral blood alone, not thyroid tissue, that was studied.

Library construction for TCR beta used iRepertoire HTBI primers and Arm-PCR of CDR3 regions. TCRdb processed the multiplex PCR reads anew with MiXCR; each CDR3 protein has one entry. Seen here are about 470,000 distinct CDR3 sequences, about a fifth observed once, and the top ten hold roughly 6.9%. Material: peripheral blood mononuclear cells (PBMCs), obtained when the disease was refractory, from a patient treated with antithyroid drugs. This TCR derives from a female donor with Graves disease. This chain uses TRBV6-1 with TRBJ2-3, with 16 bases fitting TRBD2. DNA for the CDR3: TGTGCCAGCAGGGGACTAGCGGGAGGGCCGGCAGATACGCAGTATTTT. Residues: CASRGLAGGPADTQYF.